Below are 29 T cell receptor beta chains sequenced from a single sample in a study of shared clonotypes between healthy human individuals. Generated by immunoSEQ multiplex PCR, the TCRdb table keeps only in-frame clones and is missing some. The sample carries 530,000 or so clones, about 79% recorded once. Sequencing was performed on PBMCs. The receptors stem from a woman aged 40 to 50 in good health. Some clones in this sample may be carry-over from other donors' samples.

V and J are TRBV5-6 and TRBJ2-5; D ambiguous. The end of the DNA aligns better with TRBJ2-7, so the J call may be wrong. Germline assignment: CDR1 SGHDT and CDR2 YYEEEE. The CDR3 has 13 residues. CDR3 in amino acids: CASSSQGIYEQYF. The CDR3 DNA sequence: TGTGCCAGCAGCTCTCAAGGGATCTACGAGCAGTACTTC.

This chain links TRBV6-6 with TRBJ2-5; no firm D call. CDR1 is MNHNY, CDR2 SVGAGI, per germline (reference sequence). CDR3 length equals 16 residues. With 2 bases removed from V and 0 bases from J, the gap between germline ends came to 13 bases. The CDR3 sequence: CASSYLRAGHQETQYF. In DNA form, the CDR3 reads TGTGCCAGCAGTTACCTAAGGGCAGGCCACCAAGAGACCCAGTACTTC.

J is TRBJ1-2 and V is TRBV5-4; the match to TRBD1 covers 8 bases. The CDR3 contains 19 residues. With V trimmed by 5 bases and J by 3 bases, 21 bases remained unmatched. Germline CDR1 and CDR2: SGHNT and YYREEE (reference sequence). The CDR3: CASRSGSPKPGQAYYGYTF. For the CDR3, the DNA is TGTGCCAGCAGATCGGGTTCCCCCAAGCCGGGACAGGCGTACTATGGCTACACCTTC.

The rearrangement joins TRBV7-8 to TRBJ1-5; no reliable D call. Trimming took 1 base from V and 8 from J, leaving 9 bases between them. Germline-derived CDR1 and CDR2 are SGHVS and FQNEAQ. The CDR3 sequence is 13 residues long. The CDR3, as DNA: TGTGCCAGCAGCTTAGGAGGGAATAAGCCCCAGCATTTT. This codes for CASSLGGNKPQHF.

The gene calls are TRBV9 and TRBJ2-7; a weak D match, TRBD2 (6 bases). Trimming pared 0 bases from V and 3 bases from J, leaving 13 bases between. Germline-derived CDR1 and CDR2 are SGDLS and YYNGEE. The CDR3 has 15 amino acids. CDR3 region: CASSVAGEGIYEQYF. Written as DNA, the CDR3 is TGTGCCAGCAGCGTAGCGGGAGAAGGTATCTACGAGCAGTACTTC.

CDR3 loop: CASSSTSGVNSYEQYF. In DNA, the CDR3 is TGTGCCAGCAGCTCCACTAGTGGGGTAAACTCCTACGAGCAGTACTTC. This sequence joins TRBV7-2 and TRBJ2-7; maybe TRBD2 (5 bases). There are 16 residues in the CDR3. The ends were cut back, 4 bases at V and 0 bases at J, with 16 bases in the middle. CDR1 is SGHTA and CDR2 is FQGNSA in the germline V gene. The full variable domain, completed using reference TRBV7-2 and TRBJ2-7, is GAGVSQSPSNKVTEKGKDVELRCDPISGHTALYWYRQSLGQGLEFLIYFQGNSAPDKSGLPSDRFSAERTGGSVSTLTIQRTQQEDSAVYLCASSSTSGVNSYEQYFGPGTRLTVT.

The chain employs TRBV19 and TRBJ2-1, with TRBD2 identical over 7 bases. Losses at the gene ends were 7 bases for V and 9 bases for J; bases not matched to a gene: 9. CDR3 length equals 13 residues. Germline loops: CDR1 LNHDA, CDR2 SQIVND (reference sequence). DNA of the CDR3: TGTGCCAGTAAGCGGGACTCGTCGGGTGAGCAGTTCTTC. Its translation: CASKRDSSGEQFF.

V is TRBV28 and J is TRBJ2-1, with TRBD2 matching 8 bases. V dropped 3 bases and J dropped 0; count of bases not matched to a gene: 4. Germline V gene lookup returns CDR1 MDHEN and CDR2 SYDVKM. The CDR3 has 16 residues. For the CDR3, the DNA is TGTGCCAGCAGTTTTGCGGGGGGAAGCTCCTACAATGAGCAGTTCTTC. Protein product: CASSFAGGSSYNEQFF.

This chain connects TRBV7-9 to TRBJ2-3, with D possibly TRBD1 on 6 matching bases. With 1 base removed from V and 4 bases from J, the gap between germline ends came to 12 bases. This CDR3 is 15 amino acids long. The germline V gene encodes CDR1 SEHNR and CDR2 FQNEAQ (reference sequence). The CDR3 loop is CASSLGAGAPDTQYF. CDR3 bases: TGTGCCAGCAGCTTAGGGGCAGGGGCGCCAGATACGCAGTATTTT. The complete variable domain, with remaining parts taken from reference TRBV7-9 and TRBJ2-3, reads DTGVSQNPRHKITKRGQNVTFRCDPISEHNRLYWYRQTLGQGPEFLTYFQNEAQLEKSRLLSDRFSAERPKGSFSTLEIQRTEQGDSAMYLCASSLGAGAPDTQYFGPGTRLTVL.

The CDR3: CASSEGLAGGGEQFF. CDR3 nucleotides: TGTGCCAGCAGCGAGGGACTAGCGGGAGGCGGTGAGCAGTTCTTC. V and J are TRBV9 and TRBJ2-1; 15 bases are a match to TRBD2. CDR3 length: 15 amino acids. With 3 bases clipped from V and 9 bases from J, the junction kept 4 bases outside the gene matches. Per germline, CDR1 SGDLS and CDR2 YYNGEE.

J is TRBJ1-5 and V is TRBV19; 7 bases map to TRBD1. The junction had 8 bases not matched to a gene; V was cut back by 6 bases and J by 0 bases. Per the germline V gene, CDR1 is LNHDA and CDR2 is SQIVND (reference sequence). The CDR3 sequence is 16 residues long. CDR3 sequence: CASSAQGFYSNQPQHF. The CDR3 nucleotides read TGTGCCAGTAGCGCACAGGGGTTCTATAGCAATCAGCCCCAGCATTTT.

The V gene is TRBV25-1, the J gene TRBJ1-1; D gene ambiguous. Germline CDR1 reads MGHDK; CDR2 reads SYGVNS. Trimming took 5 bases from V and 3 from J, leaving 13 bases between them. The CDR3 contains 14 residues. The CDR3: CASSLDLDYTEAFF. The CDR3 DNA follows: TGTGCCAGCAGTCTAGATCTCGACTACACTGAAGCTTTCTTT.

This clone has more than one count but fewer than ten. Other nucleotide sequences in the sample specify the same CDR3. The V and J genes are TRBV5-1 and TRBJ1-1; D is unclear. CDR3 length: 13 residues. V lost 2 bases and J 1 base, leaving 6 bases between the germline ends. Germline values: CDR1 SGHRS, CDR2 YFSETQ. The CDR3 DNA is TGCGCCAGCAGCTTCGGAGGGAACACTGAAGCTTTCTTT. Translated: CASSFGGNTEAFF.

The chain is built from TRBV7-2 and TRBJ1-1; D uncertain. V was cut by 0 bases and J by 0 bases, with 14 bases left in between. Germline CDR1 reads SGHTA; CDR2 reads FQGNSA. The length of the CDR3 is 17 residues. The CDR3 region is CASSLATFLPVNTEAFF. The CDR3, as DNA: TGTGCCAGCAGCTTAGCCACATTTCTCCCCGTGAACACTGAAGCTTTCTTT.

V is TRBV28 and J is TRBJ1-1, with D perhaps matching TRBD1 (6 bases). The germline CDR1 and CDR2 sequences are MDHEN and SYDVKM. Trimming pared 1 base from V and 7 bases from J, leaving 16 bases between. This CDR3 has 15 amino acids. CDR3 DNA: TGTGCCAGCAGTTTATCGGTGCCGGGACAAGATGAAGCTTTCTTT. Translation gives CASSLSVPGQDEAFF.

This chain joins TRBV18 and TRBJ1-2; the match to TRBD1 covers 7 bases. CDR3 length: 14 residues. J was trimmed by 5 bases and V by 5 bases; bases with no gene match: 8. Looked up from germline, CDR1 is KGHSH and CDR2 is LQKENI. The CDR3 nucleotides read TGTGCCAGCTCAGCTACAGGGGAGCGGTATGGCTACACCTTC. The encoded protein is CASSATGERYGYTF.

V is TRBV28 and J is TRBJ2-5, with 10 positions matching TRBD2. The CDR3 extends over 15 amino acids. Germline V gives CDR1 MDHEN, CDR2 SYDVKM. Germline trimming cut 2 bases from V and 2 bases from J; bases unmatched to any gene: 2. CDR3 bases: TGTGCCAGCAGTTTACTGACTAGCGGGCAAGAGACCCAGTACTTC. Protein: CASSLLTSGQETQYF.

V gene TRBV18 combines with J gene TRBJ1-3; D is uncertain. The CDR3 covers 17 residues. The V gene lost 6 bases and the J gene lost 0 bases, with 18 bases spanning the gap. Germline values: CDR1 KGHSH, CDR2 LQKENI. CDR3 loop: CASSPGGSALSGNTIYF. CDR3 nucleotides: TGTGCCAGCTCCCCCGGAGGTTCAGCGCTCTCTGGAAACACCATATATTTT.

The chain uses TRBV25-1 and TRBJ2-1; a weak D match, TRBD2 (5 bases). V was shortened by 2 bases and J by 3 bases, with 11 bases between the two germline ends. The CDR3 runs to 15 residues. CDR1 and CDR2 (germline): MGHDK, SYGVNS. The CDR3 loop is CASSEDGLDYNEQFF. The CDR3 DNA reads as TGTGCCAGCAGTGAAGACGGACTGGACTACAATGAGCAGTTCTTC.

The V and J genes are TRBV6-6 and TRBJ1-4; 7 bases align to TRBD1. Looked up from germline, CDR1 is MNHNY and CDR2 is SVGAGI (reference sequence). The CDR3 is 14 residues long. J lost 7 bases, V lost 5 bases, and 7 bases had no gene match. The CDR3 region has the DNA TGTGCCAGCAGTACGACAGGGAGGGGTGAAAAACTGTTTTTT. It specifies CASSTTGRGEKLFF.

This chain joins TRBV15 and TRBJ1-2; D unclear. The CDR3 is made up of 12 amino acids. Germline V lookup: CDR1 LNHNV, CDR2 YYDKDF (reference sequence). The V gene lost 3 bases and the J gene lost 7 bases, with 9 bases spanning the gap. DNA of the CDR3: TGTGCCACCAGCAGCTTCCTGGTTGGCTACACCTTC. Translated: CATSSFLVGYTF.

The rearrangement uses TRBV15 and TRBJ1-3; D remains ambiguous. The germline CDR1 and CDR2 sequences are LNHNV and YYDKDF (reference sequence). This CDR3 is 17 amino acids long. Between the trimmed V and J ends, which lost 0 bases and 2 bases, there was a span of 14 bases. DNA of the CDR3: TGTGCCACCAGCAGAGATCTGAGCCGTCGAGCTGGAAACACCATATATTTT. Encoded protein: CATSRDLSRRAGNTIYF.

The count of this clone is one. V is TRBV5-1 and J is TRBJ2-7; 8 nucleotides line up with TRBD2. The CDR3 consists of 16 residues. Losses at the gene ends were 1 base for V and 0 bases for J; bases not matched to a gene: 6. CDR1 is SGHRS and CDR2 is YFSETQ in the germline V gene. CDR3: CASSLLPGTSSYEQYF. The CDR3 region has the DNA TGCGCCAGCAGCTTGTTGCCCGGGACTAGCTCCTACGAGCAGTACTTC.

This chain links TRBV2 with TRBJ1-1, with D perhaps matching TRBD1 (5 bases). CDR3 length equals 14 residues. CDR1 SNHLY and CDR2 FYNNEI come from the germline V gene. Trimming pared 4 bases from V and 5 bases from J, leaving 14 bases between. The CDR3 loop reads CASSAEGRGTEAFF. The CDR3 coding sequence is TGTGCCAGCAGTGCGGAGGGGCGCGGTACTGAAGCTTTCTTT.

This clone was seen ten or more times. This CDR3 is also generated by other DNA sequences in the sample. J is TRBJ1-1 and V is TRBV30, with unresolved D. Germline loops: CDR1 GTSNPN, CDR2 SVGIG (reference sequence). The CDR3 consists of 15 residues. V lost 4 bases and J 1 base, leaving 16 bases between the germline ends. CDR3 coding DNA: TGTGCCTGGACCCCGAAGGAGGGCAGGAACACTGAAGCTTTCTTT. Protein product: CAWTPKEGRNTEAFF. The full variable domain, in which reference TRBV30 and TRBJ1-1 provide the parts outside the CDR3, is SQTIHQWPATLVQPVGSPLSLECTVEGTSNPNLYWYRQAAGRGLQLLFYSVGIGQISSEVPQNLSASRPQDRQFILSSKKLLLSDSGFYLCAWTPKEGRNTEAFFGQGTRLTVV.

The chain is built from TRBV7-8 and TRBJ2-3; TRBD2 matches at 12 bases. The trim removed 5 bases at V and 3 bases at J, leaving 12 bases unmatched. Germline V CDR1 and CDR2: SGHVS, FQNEAQ. CDR3 size: 18 residues. CDR3 sequence reads: CASSPIRLAGAQTDTQYF. In nucleotides, the CDR3 is TGTGCCAGCAGCCCCATTCGACTAGCGGGAGCTCAGACAGATACGCAGTATTTT.

The genes are TRBV5-1 and TRBJ2-7; D is perhaps TRBD1 or TRBD2 (5 bases each). CDR1 SGHRS and CDR2 YFSETQ come from the germline V gene. This CDR3 has 16 residues. The V end lost 1 base, the J end lost 0 bases, and 14 bases lay between the germline ends. CDR3 residues: CASSLTTGRSSYEQYF. Here the CDR3 DNA reads TGCGCCAGCAGCTTGACGACGGGGCGATCCTCCTACGAGCAGTACTTC. The full variable domain, rest sourced from reference TRBV5-1 and TRBJ2-7, is KAGVTQTPRYLIKTRGQQVTLSCSPISGHRSVSWYQQTPGQGLQFLFEYFSETQRNKGNFPGRFSGRQFSNSRSEMNVSTLELGDSALYLCASSLTTGRSSYEQYFGPGTRLTVT.

V gene TRBV11-2 combines with J gene TRBJ2-5; D perhaps matches TRBD2 (6 bases). Trimming removed 8 bases at V and 7 bases at J, with 14 bases between. The CDR3 runs to 12 residues. The germline V gene encodes CDR1 SGHAT and CDR2 FQNNGV. CDR3 amino acids: CASGGVRGTQYF. The CDR3, as DNA: TGTGCCAGCGGCGGGGTGAGGGGGACCCAGTACTTC.

The chain employs TRBV18 and TRBJ2-2; possibly TRBD1 for D (5 bases). Trimming pared 2 bases from V and 2 bases from J, leaving 15 bases between. The CDR3 contains 17 residues. CDR1 is KGHSH and CDR2 is LQKENI in the germline V gene. The CDR3 region has the DNA TGTGCCAGCTCACCAGTAGGGGCCCAAATAAACACCGGGGAGCTGTTTTTT. Protein product: CASSPVGAQINTGELFF.